The 7 T cell receptor beta chains listed next were all sequenced from one sample in a study of STAT5B mutations in CD4+ large granular lymphocyte leukemia. Repertoires were generated with immunoSEQ multiplex PCR, while TCRdb's copy carries only in-frame clones and drops some. This table holds about 34,000 clones, about 87% found once. Specimen: CD4+ T cells from blood buffy coats. These TCRs come from a human donor in good health.

Written as DNA, the CDR3 is TGTGCCAGCAGCTTGGACAGGGGTCTAACAGATACGCAGTATTTT. It specifies CASSLDRGLTDTQYF. This chain joins TRBV5-4 and TRBJ2-3; 7 bases fit TRBD1. CDR1 and CDR2 from the germline V gene are SGHNT and YYREEE (reference sequence). This CDR3 spans 15 amino acids. V trimming: 0 bases; J trimming: 3 bases; junction bases outside the gene matches: 4.

This chain connects TRBV6-4 to TRBJ2-3; 10 positions agree with TRBD2. Germline CDR1 reads MRHNA; CDR2 reads SNTAGT. CDR3 length: 16 residues. Losses at the gene ends were 3 bases for V and 4 bases for J; bases not matched to a gene: 7. The CDR3 DNA is TGTGCCAGCAGTGATTCAGCGGGAGGGACCCCAGATACGCAGTATTTT. It specifies CASSDSAGGTPDTQYF.

V gene TRBV30 combines with J gene TRBJ2-3, with D unresolved. V lost 3 bases and J 8 bases, leaving 12 bases between the germline ends. The length of the CDR3 is 12 residues. Looked up from germline, CDR1 is GTSNPN and CDR2 is SVGIG (reference sequence). CDR3 coding DNA: TGTGCCTGGAGCGGCCCGCGGAGTACGCAGTATTTT. Protein: CAWSGPRSTQYF. Looking up the rest from reference TRBV30 and TRBJ2-3 gives the full variable domain: SQTIHQWPATLVQPVGSPLSLECTVEGTSNPNLYWYRQAAGRGLQLLFYSVGIGQISSEVPQNLSASRPQDRQFILSSKKLLLSDSGFYLCAWSGPRSTQYFGPGTRLTVL.

The CDR3 loop reads CASSLIGFYEQYF. As DNA, the CDR3 is TGTGCCAGCAGTCTAATCGGCTTCTACGAGCAGTACTTC. This chain joins TRBV7-9 and TRBJ2-7; D is unresolved. Germline CDR1 reads SEHNR; CDR2 reads FQNEAQ (reference sequence). The germline V and J ends were trimmed by 6 bases and 3 bases, with 12 bases remaining between them. CDR3 size: 13 residues. Variable domain in full (rest from reference TRBV7-9 and TRBJ2-7): DTGVSQNPRHKITKRGQNVTFRCDPISEHNRLYWYRQTLGQGPEFLTYFQNEAQLEKSRLLSDRFSAERPKGSFSTLEIQRTEQGDSAMYLCASSLIGFYEQYFGPGTRLTVT.

The rearrangement links TRBV7-9 to TRBJ1-5; perhaps TRBD1 as D (6 bases). CDR1 and CDR2 (germline): SEHNR, FQNEAQ (reference sequence). This CDR3 has 15 residues. The V gene lost 5 bases and the J gene lost 6 bases, with 17 bases spanning the gap. The CDR3 sequence is CASSPGGAEGQPQHF. The DNA for the CDR3 is TGTGCCAGCAGCCCCGGGGGGGCCGAGGGTCAGCCCCAGCATTTT.

The chain joins TRBV30 to TRBJ2-5; no clear D gene. The V end lost 0 bases, the J end lost 5 bases, and 7 bases lay between the germline ends. This CDR3 comprises 12 residues. CDR1 is GTSNPN, CDR2 SVGIG, per germline (reference sequence). CDR3 loop: CAWSVPRETQYF. CDR3 sequence (DNA): TGTGCCTGGAGTGTTCCAAGGGAGACCCAGTACTTC.

The chain links TRBV19 to TRBJ2-5, with a tentative D call TRBD2 (6 bases). This CDR3 spans 13 amino acids. The germline gives CDR1 LNHDA, CDR2 SQIVND (reference sequence). Trimming took 7 bases from V and 5 from J, leaving 14 bases between them. The CDR3 DNA reads TGTGCCAGTAACAAGGAAGGAGGGGAGACCCAGTACTTC. Amino acids: CASNKEGGETQYF.